This section outlines one TCR beta chain sequence together with its context. The data belong to a study of shared clonotypes between healthy human individuals. Assay: immunoSEQ multiplex PCR; the TCRdb copy retains only in-frame clones and omits some. The profile shows around 2,100,000 clones, around 96% of them singletons. The trim removed 5 bases at V and 4 bases at J, leaving 12 bases unmatched. CDR1 and CDR2 from the germline V gene are SGHTA and FQGNSA. The CDR3 spans 17 residues. The naive CD8 population came from CD45RO-negative cells selected for CCR7, without terminally differentiated effector memory CD45RA+ cells.

Specimen: naive CD8+ T cells sorted from blood. The J gene is TRBJ2-3, the V gene TRBV7-2; 10 bases match TRBD2. The clonotype originates from a man between 18 and 29 years old in good health. For the CDR3, the DNA is TGTGCCAGCAGCCGACTAGCGGGTCCTAGGGGCGCAGATACGCAGTATTTT. The encoded protein is CASSRLAGPRGADTQYF.